These 26 T cell receptor beta chains were all obtained from the same sample, sequenced in a study of Graves' ophthalmopathy and Graves' hyperthyroidism. Amplification from RNA transcripts yielded the TCR beta CDR3 regions. RT-PCR was first run with HTBI primers, then multiplex PCR in a second round. TCRdb fed the multiplex PCR reads into MiXCR, producing one record per CDR3 protein. Found here are around 1.1 million distinct CDR3 sequences, about two fifths of them singletons; the top ten hold 11%. The source material was peripheral blood or thyroid tissue (not recorded which). Receptors originate from an adult man with Graves' hyperthyroidism.

V is TRBV20-1 and J is TRBJ2-7; D perhaps matches TRBD1 (5 bases). Germline lookup yields CDR1 DFQATT and CDR2 SNEGSKA (reference sequence). CDR3 size: 11 residues. V was cut by 2 bases and J by 6 bases, with 8 bases left in between. The CDR3 nucleotides read TGCAGTGCTAGACCCGACAGCGAGCAGTACTTC. This translates into CSARPDSEQYF.

As for this clonotype: Its ends do not fully match the called genes, so a read error is possible. V gene TRBV29-1 combines with J gene TRBJ1-1; D is possibly TRBD1 (6 bases). Looked up from germline, CDR1 is SQVTM and CDR2 is ANQGSEA. The CDR3 has 16 residues. CDR3 coding DNA: TGCAGCGCCTCGTCGGGCAGAAGGACAGTGAACACTAAAGCTTTCTTT. Translated, it gives CSASSGRRTVNTKAFF.

This clonotype was counted between two and nine times. The rearrangement joins TRBV9 to TRBJ2-7; 15 bases agree with TRBD2. CDR1 and CDR2 (germline): SGDLS, YYNGEE. The junction had 6 bases not matched to a gene; V was cut back by 2 bases and J by 0 bases. This CDR3 comprises 18 residues. The CDR3 bases are TGTGCCAGCAGCGTGGGGACTAGCGGGGGGAAACTCTCCTACGAGCAGTACTTC. Amino acids: CASSVGTSGGKLSYEQYF.

J is TRBJ1-1 and V is TRBV27; D remains ambiguous. With 6 bases removed from V and 0 bases from J, the gap between germline ends came to 11 bases. CDR3 size: 14 residues. Germline V CDR1 and CDR2: MNHEY, SMNVEV (reference sequence). CDR3 protein: CASRPELLNTEAFF. For the CDR3, the DNA is TGTGCCAGCAGACCGGAACTTCTGAACACTGAAGCTTTCTTT.

This chain joins TRBV14 and TRBJ1-1; D might be TRBD1 (5 bases). The germline V gene has CDR1 SGHDN and CDR2 FVKESK. CDR3 length equals 13 residues. The V end lost 8 bases, the J end lost 1 base, and 11 bases lay between the germline ends. In DNA, the CDR3 is TGTGCCAGCGGAAGGGGAGGGAACACTGAAGCTTTCTTT. This encodes CASGRGGNTEAFF. Full variable domain (rest looked up from reference TRBV14 and TRBJ1-1): EAGVTQFPSHSVIEKGQTVTLRCDPISGHDNLYWYRRVMGKEIKFLLHFVKESKQDESGMPNNRFLAERTGGTYSTLKVQPAELEDSGVYFCASGRGGNTEAFFGQGTRLTVV.

V is TRBV29-1 and J is TRBJ2-5; the D call may be TRBD1 or TRBD2 (7 bases each). Trimming removed 7 bases from V and 4 bases from J, with 16 bases in between. The CDR3 sequence is 13 residues long. From germline, CDR1 is SQVTM and CDR2 ANQGSEA. The CDR3: CSGERGQRETQYF. The CDR3 DNA follows: TGCAGCGGGGAGCGGGGACAGCGAGAGACCCAGTACTTC. Full variable domain (remainder filled in from reference TRBV29-1 and TRBJ2-5): SAVISQKPSRDICQRGTSLTIQCQVDSQVTMMFWYRQQPGQSLTLIATANQGSEATYESGFVIDKFPISRPNLTFSTLTVSNMSPEDSSIYLCSGERGQRETQYFGPGTRLLVL.

This clonotype was detected many times. This CDR3 is CASSEGRGRGPQHF. CDR3 bases: TGTGCCAGCAGTGAGGGGAGGGGCAGGGGGCCCCAGCATTTT. V gene TRBV25-1 combines with J gene TRBJ1-5, with D perhaps TRBD1 (6 bases). The CDR3 sequence is 14 residues long. Trimming pared 3 bases from V and 9 bases from J, leaving 15 bases between. Germline lookup yields CDR1 MGHDK and CDR2 SYGVNS.

This clonotype was observed a handful of times. The chain has TRBV7-9 and TRBJ1-4; no reliable D call. The CDR3 has 16 residues. Germline V gene sequence: CDR1 SEHNR, CDR2 FQNEAQ (reference sequence). V was pared by 2 bases and J by 0 bases, with 10 bases between. The CDR3 region is CASSLQTPATNEKLFF. The DNA for the CDR3 is TGTGCCAGCAGCTTACAAACACCTGCAACTAATGAAAAACTGTTTTTT.

This clonotype has a handful of counts. V usage is TRBV20-1 and J usage is TRBJ2-7, with D possibly TRBD2 on 6 matching bases. The CDR3 covers 14 residues. CDR1 DFQATT and CDR2 SNEGSKA come from the germline V gene (reference sequence). V lost 5 bases and J 2 bases, leaving 16 bases between the germline ends. The CDR3 nucleotides read TGCAGTGCTGGGGATAGTAGCGGTACCTACGAGCAGTACTTC. It translates to CSAGDSSGTYEQYF.

V usage is TRBV6-5 and J usage is TRBJ1-5; possible D gene TRBD1, 5 bases. Germline V gene sequence: CDR1 MNHEY, CDR2 SVGAGI. CDR3 size: 15 residues. The V gene lost 6 bases and the J gene lost 4 bases, with 16 bases spanning the gap. The CDR3 DNA sequence: TGTGCCAGCAGCAAAGGACGGGGGAGTAATCAGCCCCAGCATTTT. Protein sequence: CASSKGRGSNQPQHF.

In its sample, this clonotype was seen many times. This sequence joins TRBV7-2 and TRBJ1-2; D is unclear. The germline V gene has CDR1 SGHTA and CDR2 FQGNSA. V was trimmed by 4 bases and J by 2 bases, leaving 17 bases between them. The CDR3 loop spans 16 amino acids. For the CDR3, the DNA is TGTGCCAGCAGCTCAAGACTGGAGAGAAGAAACTATGGCTACACCTTC. This sequence encodes CASSSRLERRNYGYTF.

The genes are TRBV20-1 and TRBJ1-2, with TRBD1 matching over 8 bases. This CDR3 contains 15 residues. CDR1 DFQATT and CDR2 SNEGSKA come from the germline V gene (reference sequence). The V segment lost 1 base and the J segment 5 bases; nucleotides outside the gene matches: 9. The CDR3 loop is CSARVGGTGTYGYTF. CDR3 DNA: TGCAGTGCTAGAGTGGGGGGGACAGGAACATATGGCTACACCTTC.

This clonotype has only a few counts. A much larger clone is a single base away; this may be a read error. The rearrangement uses TRBV11-1 and TRBJ2-7, with D possibly matching TRBD1 (5 bases). Trimming took 1 base from V and 2 from J, leaving 15 bases between them. Germline CDR1 SGHAT, CDR2 FQDESV (reference sequence). CDR3 length: 16 residues. The DNA for the CDR3 is TGTGCCAGCAGCTTAGGCACTGGGCAGGGCGCCTACGAGCAGTACTTC. It codes for CASSLGTGQGAYEQYF.

This clonotype has more than one count but fewer than ten. V and J are TRBV5-4 and TRBJ1-2; the match to TRBD1 covers 12 bases. Germline values: CDR1 SGHNT, CDR2 YYREEE (reference sequence). V was clipped by 3 bases and J by 5 bases; unmatched bases: 5. There are 15 residues in the CDR3. CDR3 nucleotides: TGTGCCAGCAGCTCCGGGACAGGGGGCAGGTATGGCTACACCTTC. Its translation is CASSSGTGGRYGYTF.

V and J are TRBV15 and TRBJ2-5; TRBD2 matches 13 bases. The CDR3 sequence is 16 residues long. Losses at the gene ends were 3 bases for V and 5 bases for J; bases not matched to a gene: 6. CDR1 LNHNV and CDR2 YYDKDF come from the germline V gene (reference sequence). CDR3 DNA: TGTGCCACCAGCAGCGAGCGGACTAGCGGGAGCGAGACCCAGTACTTC. Amino acids: CATSSERTSGSETQYF.

This clonotype was counted only a few times. The chain joins TRBV12-3 or TRBV12-4 to TRBJ2-7, with 8 nucleotides matching TRBD1. This CDR3 comprises 13 residues. The junction had 6 bases not matched to a gene; V was cut back by 5 bases and J by 6 bases. Written as DNA, the CDR3 is TGTGCCAGCAGTGGGGACAGGCTGGGCGAGCAGTACTTC. Its translation: CASSGDRLGEQYF.

This clonotype was recorded many times. This chain connects TRBV12-3 or TRBV12-4 to TRBJ2-7; TRBD2 might be the D (6 bases). The V end lost 6 bases, the J end lost 2 bases, and 14 bases lay between the germline ends. This CDR3 is built from 14 residues. The CDR3 coding sequence is TGTGCCAGCAGCCCCCTAGCGCCAGCCTACGAGCAGTACTTC. It is translated as CASSPLAPAYEQYF.

This clonotype was recorded many times. This chain connects TRBV7-8 to TRBJ1-1, with 7 nucleotides matching TRBD1. The V and J ends lost 6 bases and 5 bases, in that order; junction bases with no gene match: 6. The CDR3 has 13 residues. Germline V gene lookup returns CDR1 SGHVS and CDR2 FQNEAQ. This CDR3 reads CASRTGSRTEAFF. The CDR3 DNA reads as TGTGCCAGCAGGACAGGGTCGAGGACTGAAGCTTTCTTT.

The rearrangement links TRBV4-1 to TRBJ1-2; D is unresolved. Germline-derived CDR1 and CDR2 are MGHRA and YSYEKL. The CDR3 runs to 15 residues. V lost 4 bases and J lost 4, with 16 bases in between. The chain's CDR3 is CASSPSMGMFYGYTF. The CDR3, as DNA: TGCGCCAGCAGCCCGTCAATGGGGATGTTCTATGGCTACACCTTC.

The chain recombines TRBV27 with TRBJ1-5; TRBD1 agrees at 8 bases. The CDR3 contains 14 residues. Germline CDR1 and CDR2: MNHEY and SMNVEV (reference sequence). J gave up 6 bases and V 5 bases, and 6 bases lay outside the gene matches. CDR3 bases: TGTGCCAGCAGTGCTGGACAGGGTATTCAGCCCCAGCATTTT. It specifies CASSAGQGIQPQHF.

As for this clonotype: With a much larger clone just one base away, this may be a read error. The chain combines TRBV7-9 with TRBJ2-7; 7 positions agree with TRBD1. This CDR3 comprises 15 residues. Germline V gene lookup returns CDR1 SEHNR and CDR2 FQNEAQ (reference sequence). The CDR3, as DNA: TGTACCAGCAGCTACGTCCGGGACAGCTCCTACGAGCAGTACTTC. This translates into CTSSYVRDSSYEQYF.

The gene calls are TRBV28 and TRBJ1-6, with D unclear. CDR1 is MDHEN and CDR2 is SYDVKM in the germline V gene. The length of the CDR3 is 16 residues. V was shortened by 5 bases and J by 0 bases, with 11 bases between the two germline ends. The CDR3 sequence is CASSPPEGSYNSPLHF. In DNA form, the CDR3 reads TGTGCCAGCAGTCCGCCGGAGGGCTCCTATAATTCACCCCTCCACTTT.

This clonotype has just one count. J is TRBJ1-1 and V is TRBV7-9; the D gene is possibly TRBD1 (6 bases). The germline V and J ends were trimmed by 8 bases and 14 bases, with 18 bases remaining between them. This CDR3 has 11 amino acids. Looked up from germline, CDR1 is SEHNR and CDR2 is FQNEAQ (reference sequence). As DNA, the CDR3 is TGTGCCAGCCGGGGGGCGCGGGGAGGGTTCTTT. It codes for CASRGARGGFF.

About this clonotype itself: This may come from a read error, since a much larger clone is one base off. The chain combines TRBV10-3 with TRBJ2-2; 9 bases line up with TRBD1. The CDR3 spans 14 residues. Germline V gives CDR1 ENHRY, CDR2 SYGVKD. Here the CDR3 reads CAITVTGGTGELLF. The CDR3 DNA reads TGTGCCATCACCGTGACAGGGGGAACCGGGGAGCTGCTTTTT.

This clonotype has at least ten counts. The chain joins TRBV10-3 to TRBJ1-2; D call uncertain. Germline loops: CDR1 ENHRY, CDR2 SYGVKD. V lost 4 bases and J 7 bases, leaving 7 bases between the germline ends. This CDR3 is built from 11 residues. The CDR3 DNA reads as TGTGCCATCAGTGCCGGATCTGGCTACACCTTC. This codes for CAISAGSGYTF.

In its sample, this clonotype was seen a few times. This chain connects TRBV7-9 to TRBJ2-2; the match to TRBD2 covers 8 bases. The CDR3 extends over 14 amino acids. The V segment lost 4 bases and the J segment 6 bases; nucleotides outside the gene matches: 4. Germline-derived CDR1 and CDR2 are SEHNR and FQNEAQ (reference sequence). The CDR3 DNA follows: TGTGCCAGCAGCTCCGGGAGGGTCGCCGGGGAGCTGTTTTTT. Translated: CASSSGRVAGELFF.